The 19 T cell receptor beta chains below were found in one sample sequenced in a study of spatial heterogeneity in lung cancer (dated by TCRdb to between 2017 and 2020). The sample's time point label, in plain terms: sample taken at primary tumor resection. The library was built by means of 5' RACE. TCRdb lists the instrument as NextSeq 500. TCRdb took the public reads, trimmed them with fastp at Q25, ran MiXCR for clone calling and kept in-frame beta chains. Identical CDR3 proteins give one entry, which carries the most common genes and DNA. Present in this sample are 35,000 to 50,000 distinct CDR3 sequences, approximately 3.1% of which were seen just once. The ten biggest clones cover about 37% of the sample. Sequencing was performed on normal lung tissue next to the tumor, taken at surgery. All receptors come from a male donor with early-stage non-small cell lung cancer.

This clonotype was counted ten times or more. The chain couples TRBV28 to TRBJ1-5; no clear D. Germline CDR1 MDHEN, CDR2 SYDVKM. The CDR3 spans 16 residues. Trimming removed 6 bases at V and 0 bases at J, with 15 bases between. The CDR3 spells CASRRRGLYSNQPQHF. DNA of the CDR3: TGTGCCAGCAGACGACGTGGACTATATAGCAATCAGCCCCAGCATTTT.

This clonotype was seen many times. The chain combines TRBV20-1 with TRBJ2-5; 13 bases match TRBD2. The CDR3 sequence is 15 residues long. Germline V lookup: CDR1 DFQATT, CDR2 SNEGSKA (reference sequence). With V trimmed by 4 bases and J by 5 bases, 7 bases remained unmatched. The CDR3: CSANGLAGVGETQYF. CDR3 DNA sequence: TGCAGTGCTAATGGACTAGCGGGAGTAGGGGAGACCCAGTACTTC.

This clonotype was observed at least ten times. This chain links TRBV5-5 with TRBJ2-5, with no clear D. The CDR3 consists of 13 residues. Per germline, CDR1 SGHKS and CDR2 YYEKEE (reference sequence). V was trimmed by 1 base and J by 3 bases, leaving 7 bases between them. CDR3 sequence reads: CASSLYQKETQYF. CDR3 nucleotides: TGTGCCAGCAGCTTGTACCAGAAAGAGACCCAGTACTTC.

About this clonotype itself: This may come from a read error, since a much larger clone is one base off. The V and J genes are TRBV6-2 or TRBV6-3 and TRBJ1-1, with TRBD1 identical over 7 bases. The CDR3 contains 12 residues. Per the germline V gene, CDR1 is MNHEY and CDR2 is SVGEGT. V was clipped by 7 bases and J by 7 bases; unmatched bases: 6. DNA of the CDR3: TGTGCCAGCAAGGGACAGCGATATGAAGCTTTCTTT. Translating gives CASKGQRYEAFF.

This clonotype was recorded at least ten times. CDR3 in amino acids: CATSDPDRPGELFF. For the CDR3, the DNA is TGTGCCACCAGTGATCCCGACAGGCCCGGGGAGCTGTTTTTT. This rearrangement joins TRBV24-1 to TRBJ2-2; possible D gene TRBD1, 6 bases. With 3 bases removed from V and 6 bases from J, the gap between germline ends came to 10 bases. The germline V gene encodes CDR1 KGHDR and CDR2 SFDVKD. The CDR3 length is 14 residues.

By frequency in the sample, this clonotype is medium-sized. V is TRBV28 and J is TRBJ2-7, with D unclear. V was clipped by 8 bases and J by 2 bases, with 13 bases between them. The germline V gene encodes CDR1 MDHEN and CDR2 SYDVKM. The CDR3 totals 13 residues. The CDR3 protein is CASDRGATYEQYF. DNA for the CDR3: TGTGCCAGCGACCGCGGTGCCACCTACGAGCAGTACTTC.

This clonotype was observed many times. V usage is TRBV2 and J usage is TRBJ1-1, with no clear D. Germline CDR1 is SNHLY and CDR2 is FYNNEI. The CDR3 runs to 12 residues. Trimming took 5 bases from V and 3 from J, leaving 7 bases between them. CDR3 sequence: CASSSSYTEAFF. The CDR3, as DNA: TGTGCCAGCAGTAGTAGCTACACTGAAGCTTTCTTT. Complete variable domain (other parts from reference TRBV2 and TRBJ1-1): EPEVTQTPSHQVTQMGQEVILRCVPISNHLYFYWYRQILGQKVEFLVSFYNNEISEKSEIFDDQFSVERPDGSNFTLKIRSTKLEDSAMYFCASSSSYTEAFFGQGTRLTVV.

This clonotype was observed at least ten times. This CDR3 is CASSLTGVGTQYF. CDR3 sequence (DNA): TGTGCCAGCAGTTTAACTGGGGTAGGGACCCAGTACTTC. The gene calls are TRBV12-3 or TRBV12-4 and TRBJ2-5; D is uncertain. Trimming stripped 2 bases from V and 7 bases from J, with 11 bases between. The CDR3 is made up of 13 amino acids.

This clonotype was seen ten or more times. The rearrangement uses TRBV5-1 and TRBJ1-6; D not resolved. CDR1 SGHRS and CDR2 YFSETQ come from the germline V gene. This CDR3 has 14 amino acids. The V gene lost 4 bases and the J gene lost 9 bases, with 14 bases spanning the gap. Here the CDR3 DNA reads TGCGCCAGCAGCATCGACCCAGGCAGTTCACCCCTCCACTTT. Its translation: CASSIDPGSSPLHF.

This clonotype was counted many times. The genes are TRBV18 and TRBJ1-5, with D uncertain. This CDR3 comprises 13 residues. Trimming took off 6 bases at V and 8 bases at J, with 14 bases between the two ends. Germline loops: CDR1 KGHSH, CDR2 LQKENI. CDR3 in DNA: TGTGCCAGCTCCTCCGGTTCCCAGGAGCCCCAGCATTTT. Translated: CASSSGSQEPQHF.

This clonotype appeared many times. The chain is built from TRBV11-2 and TRBJ1-1; 7 bases match TRBD1. V trimming: 2 bases; J trimming: 1 base; junction bases outside the gene matches: 7. CDR3 size: 16 residues. Germline lookup yields CDR1 SGHAT and CDR2 FQNNGV. The CDR3 loop reads CASSLTPGGRNTEAFF. Here the CDR3 DNA reads TGTGCCAGCAGCTTAACCCCAGGGGGGAGGAACACTGAAGCTTTCTTT.

This clonotype came up many times. This sequence joins TRBV28 and TRBJ2-3; D possibly corresponds to TRBD2 (5 bases). V was cut by 5 bases and J by 1 base, with 13 bases left in between. This CDR3 is built from 15 residues. Germline V gives CDR1 MDHEN, CDR2 SYDVKM. The CDR3, as DNA: TGTGCCAGCAGTACCCCTCTGGAGGGCACAGATACGCAGTATTTT. Its translation is CASSTPLEGTDTQYF.

This clonotype showed up many times. CDR3 DNA: TGCGCCAGCAGCTTGGCCCCTGTAAGGGAGACCCAGTACTTC. Protein product: CASSLAPVRETQYF. The V and J genes are TRBV5-1 and TRBJ2-5; D gene uncertain. The V end lost 0 bases, the J end lost 5 bases, and 11 bases lay between the germline ends. In germline, CDR1 is SGHRS, CDR2 YFSETQ. CDR3 size: 14 residues.

This clonotype was found many times. This chain uses TRBV6-6 with TRBJ1-2; 7 bases agree with TRBD1. CDR1 and CDR2 (germline): MNHNY, SVGAGI (reference sequence). This CDR3 is 15 amino acids long. V lost 2 bases and J lost 2; bases outside the gene matches: 5. In DNA, the CDR3 is TGTGCCAGCAGTTACCCGAACAGGGGAAACTATGGCTACACCTTC. This encodes CASSYPNRGNYGYTF.

This clonotype was picked up many times. The V gene is TRBV7-9, the J gene TRBJ2-1; TRBD1 agrees at 7 bases. The CDR3 consists of 15 residues. Germline V lookup: CDR1 SEHNR, CDR2 FQNEAQ (reference sequence). V shed 5 bases, J shed 6 bases, and the junction held 10 bases outside the gene matches. The CDR3 loop is CASSQGRQGFNEQFF. The DNA of the CDR3 is TGTGCCAGCAGCCAGGGGAGACAGGGCTTCAATGAGCAGTTCTTC.

Many counts were recorded for this clonotype. This chain uses TRBV6-6 with TRBJ2-7; D is undetermined. Germline-derived CDR1 and CDR2 are MNHNY and SVGAGI (reference sequence). CDR3 size: 12 residues. Trimming stripped 5 bases from V and 4 bases from J, with 9 bases between. In DNA form, the CDR3 reads TGTGCCAGCAGTCTCACCCCTTACGAGCAGTACTTC. This gives the protein CASSLTPYEQYF.

This clonotype was recorded at least ten times. This rearrangement joins TRBV30 to TRBJ1-4; D remains unclear. The CDR3 is 13 residues long. Germline CDR1 and CDR2: GTSNPN and SVGIG (reference sequence). The V gene lost 2 bases and the J gene lost 5 bases, with 9 bases spanning the gap. In nucleotides, the CDR3 is TGTGCCTGGAGTTCCCGGGAAAATGAAAAACTGTTTTTT. Its protein is CAWSSRENEKLFF.

This clonotype was recorded many times. J is TRBJ2-7 and V is TRBV3-1; the match to TRBD1 covers 7 bases. V dropped 4 bases and J dropped 5; count of bases not matched to a gene: 2. The germline V gene encodes CDR1 LGHDT and CDR2 YNNKEL (reference sequence). The CDR3 totals 12 residues. CDR3 nucleotides: TGTGCCAGCAGCCCACAGGGGCACGAGCAGTACTTC. Translation gives CASSPQGHEQYF.

Judged by abundance, this clonotype is hyperexpanded. The chain recombines TRBV28 with TRBJ1-5; D call uncertain. V lost 1 base and J lost 6, with 4 bases in between. CDR3 length equals 12 residues. Germline CDR1 MDHEN, CDR2 SYDVKM. CDR3 residues: CASSLFGQPQHF. Written as DNA, the CDR3 is TGTGCCAGCAGTTTATTCGGTCAGCCCCAGCATTTT.